The clone carrying this T cell receptor (beta chain) was detected a few times. The data are from a study of blood T cells in healthy people across ages. This CDR3 contains 14 residues. V was pared by 6 bases and J by 4 bases, with 15 bases between. A second PCR of roughly 7 to 11 cycles used a sample-barcoded 5' primer and a J-beta primer mix. TCRdb ran MiXCR on the 5' RACE reads and lists one entry per CDR3 protein. The sample consists of more than 650,000 distinct CDR3 sequences, about a quarter of them appearing once. These same data were also listed under a study on T cells of mothers and their children. That paper states: Overlap in related mother-child pairs always slightly exceeded unrelated pairs, never significantly.

The sample taken for sequencing was blood. The clonotype was recovered from a boy aged 5-17 years in good health. This rearrangement joins TRBV12-3 or TRBV12-4 to TRBJ1-1, with D possibly TRBD1 on 6 matching bases. Here the CDR3 reads CASRRQEGSTEAFF. CDR3 DNA: TGTGCCAGCAGACGACAGGAAGGTAGCACTGAAGCTTTCTTT.